This T cell receptor (beta chain) was captured in a study of early T cells in non-severe SARS-CoV-2 infection. MiXCR, applied by TCRdb to the 5' RACE reads, yields one record per CDR3 protein. Of about 71,000 distinct CDR3 sequences in the sample, around 12% were seen once. The sequence came from an adult who was a healthcare worker with PCR-confirmed SARS-CoV-2 infection or an uninfected control (not recorded which). The starting material was whole blood, obtained at baseline.

The CDR3 DNA sequence: TGCAGCTTGGCCGGGGGGCCATCCACAGATACGCAGTATTTT. Protein product: CSLAGGPSTDTQYF. The chain has TRBV29-1 and TRBJ2-3; tentative D call: TRBD2 (7 bases). V lost 8 bases and J lost 2, with 17 bases in between. Germline CDR1 is SQVTM and CDR2 is ANQGSEA. The CDR3 spans 14 residues.